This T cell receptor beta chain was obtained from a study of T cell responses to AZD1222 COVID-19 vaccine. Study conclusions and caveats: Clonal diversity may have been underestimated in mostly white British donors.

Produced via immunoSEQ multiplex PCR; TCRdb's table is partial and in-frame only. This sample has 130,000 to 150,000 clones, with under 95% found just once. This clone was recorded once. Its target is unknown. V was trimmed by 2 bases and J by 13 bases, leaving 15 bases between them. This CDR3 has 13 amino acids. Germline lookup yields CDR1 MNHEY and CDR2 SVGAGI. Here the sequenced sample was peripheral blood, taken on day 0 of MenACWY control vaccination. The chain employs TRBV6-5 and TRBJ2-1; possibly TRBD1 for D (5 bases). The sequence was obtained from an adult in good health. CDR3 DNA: TGTGCCAGCAGTTACCAGGGCCGTGGGCCCCAGTTCTTC. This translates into CASSYQGRGPQFF.